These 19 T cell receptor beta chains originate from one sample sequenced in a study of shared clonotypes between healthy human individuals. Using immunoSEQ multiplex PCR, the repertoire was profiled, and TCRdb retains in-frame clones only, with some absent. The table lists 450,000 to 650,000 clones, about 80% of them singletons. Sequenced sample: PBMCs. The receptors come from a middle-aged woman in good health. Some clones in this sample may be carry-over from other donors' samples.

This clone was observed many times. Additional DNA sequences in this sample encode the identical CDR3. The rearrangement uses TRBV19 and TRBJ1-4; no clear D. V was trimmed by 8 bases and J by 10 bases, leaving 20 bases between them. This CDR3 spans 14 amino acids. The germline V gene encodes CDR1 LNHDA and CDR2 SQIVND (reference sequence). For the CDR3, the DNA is TGTGCCAGTGCCGCTCGGGGAGGGTTCGGAAAACTGTTTTTT. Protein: CASAARGGFGKLFF.

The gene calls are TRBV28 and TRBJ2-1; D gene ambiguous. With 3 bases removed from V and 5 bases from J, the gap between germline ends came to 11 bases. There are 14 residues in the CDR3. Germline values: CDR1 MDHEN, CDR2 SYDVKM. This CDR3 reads CASSLSGNNNEQFF. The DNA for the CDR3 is TGTGCCAGCAGTTTGTCGGGTAACAACAATGAGCAGTTCTTC.

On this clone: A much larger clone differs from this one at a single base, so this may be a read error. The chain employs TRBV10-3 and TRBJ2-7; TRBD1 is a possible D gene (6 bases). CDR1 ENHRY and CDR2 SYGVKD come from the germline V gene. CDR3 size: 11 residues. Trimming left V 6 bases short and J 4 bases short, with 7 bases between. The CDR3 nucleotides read TGTGCCATCAGCGGACAGTACGAGCAGTACTTC. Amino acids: CAISGQYEQYF.

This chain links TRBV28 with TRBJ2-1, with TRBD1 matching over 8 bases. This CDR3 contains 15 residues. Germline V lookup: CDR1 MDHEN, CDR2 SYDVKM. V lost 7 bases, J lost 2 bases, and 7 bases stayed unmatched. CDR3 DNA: TGTGCCAGCAACCCCCCGGGACAGGCCTACAATGAGCAGTTCTTC. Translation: CASNPPGQAYNEQFF. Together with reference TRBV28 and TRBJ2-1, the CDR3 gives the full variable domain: DVKVTQSSRYLVKRTGEKVFLECVQDMDHENMFWYRQDPGLGLRLIYFSYDVKMKEKGDIPEGYSVSREKKERFSLILESASTNQTSMYLCASNPPGQAYNEQFFGPGTRLTVL.

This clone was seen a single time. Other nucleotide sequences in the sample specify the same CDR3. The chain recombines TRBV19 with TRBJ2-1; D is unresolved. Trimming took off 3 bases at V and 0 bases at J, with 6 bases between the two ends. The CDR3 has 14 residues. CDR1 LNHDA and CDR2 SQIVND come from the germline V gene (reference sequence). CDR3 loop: CASSISSSYNEQFF. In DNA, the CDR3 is TGTGCCAGTAGTATCTCTAGCTCCTACAATGAGCAGTTCTTC.

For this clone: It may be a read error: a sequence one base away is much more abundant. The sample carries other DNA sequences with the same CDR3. The CDR3, as DNA: TGTGCCAGCAGTGAACAGGGGAATCATTACGAGCAGTACTTC. Its protein is CASSEQGNHYEQYF. The chain has TRBV6-1 and TRBJ2-7; a possible D gene is TRBD1 (6 bases). The germline gives CDR1 MNHNS, CDR2 SASEGT. CDR3 length: 14 amino acids. The V gene lost 2 bases and the J gene lost 4 bases, with 12 bases spanning the gap.

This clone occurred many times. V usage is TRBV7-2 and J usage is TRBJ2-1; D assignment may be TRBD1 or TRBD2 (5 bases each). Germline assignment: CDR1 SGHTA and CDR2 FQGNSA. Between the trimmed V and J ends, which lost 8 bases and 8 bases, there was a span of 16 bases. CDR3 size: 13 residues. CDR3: CASGGPNTDEQFF. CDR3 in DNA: TGTGCCAGCGGGGGACCAAATACGGATGAGCAGTTCTTC.

CDR3 DNA sequence: TGTGCCAGCAGTTTAGCGGGAGTGATCAACGAGCAGTACTTC. It translates to CASSLAGVINEQYF. The chain couples TRBV28 to TRBJ2-7; 7 bases map to TRBD2. With V trimmed by 2 bases and J by 5 bases, 6 bases remained unmatched. The length of the CDR3 is 14 residues. The germline V gene encodes CDR1 MDHEN and CDR2 SYDVKM.

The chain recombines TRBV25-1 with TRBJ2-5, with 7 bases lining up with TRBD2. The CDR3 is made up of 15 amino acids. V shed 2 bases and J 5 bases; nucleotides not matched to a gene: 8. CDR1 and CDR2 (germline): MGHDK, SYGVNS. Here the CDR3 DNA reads TGTGCCAGCAGTGAACCGCGCGGGAGTGAGGAGACCCAGTACTTC. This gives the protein CASSEPRGSEETQYF.

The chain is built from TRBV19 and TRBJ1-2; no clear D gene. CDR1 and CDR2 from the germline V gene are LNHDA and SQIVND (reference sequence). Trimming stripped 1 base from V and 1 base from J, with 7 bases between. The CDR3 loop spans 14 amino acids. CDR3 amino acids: CASSIVYSNYGYTF. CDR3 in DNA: TGTGCCAGTAGTATAGTGTACAGTAACTATGGCTACACCTTC.

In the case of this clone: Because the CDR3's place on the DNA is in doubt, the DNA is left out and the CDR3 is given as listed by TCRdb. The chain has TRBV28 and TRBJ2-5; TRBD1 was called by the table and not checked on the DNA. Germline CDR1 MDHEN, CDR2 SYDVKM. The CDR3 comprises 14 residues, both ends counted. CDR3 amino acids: CASSSSTGWETQYF.

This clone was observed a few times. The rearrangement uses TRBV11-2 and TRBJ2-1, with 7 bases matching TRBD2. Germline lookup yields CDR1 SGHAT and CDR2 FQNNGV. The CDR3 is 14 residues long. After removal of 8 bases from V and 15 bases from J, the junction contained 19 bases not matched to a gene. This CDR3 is CASHKGITGGDRFF. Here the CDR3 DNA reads TGTGCCAGCCATAAAGGCATTACGGGGGGTGATCGGTTCTTC.

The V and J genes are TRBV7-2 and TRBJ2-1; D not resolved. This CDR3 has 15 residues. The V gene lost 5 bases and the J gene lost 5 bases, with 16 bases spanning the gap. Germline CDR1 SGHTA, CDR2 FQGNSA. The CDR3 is CASSPHGVQDNEQFF. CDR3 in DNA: TGTGCCAGCAGCCCGCATGGGGTCCAAGACAATGAGCAGTTCTTC.

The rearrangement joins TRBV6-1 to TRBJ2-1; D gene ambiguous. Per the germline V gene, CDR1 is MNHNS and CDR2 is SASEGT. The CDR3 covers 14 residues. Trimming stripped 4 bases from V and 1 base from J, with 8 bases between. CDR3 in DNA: TGTGCCAGCAGTGGGTACCTATCCTACAATGAGCAGTTCTTC. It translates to CASSGYLSYNEQFF.

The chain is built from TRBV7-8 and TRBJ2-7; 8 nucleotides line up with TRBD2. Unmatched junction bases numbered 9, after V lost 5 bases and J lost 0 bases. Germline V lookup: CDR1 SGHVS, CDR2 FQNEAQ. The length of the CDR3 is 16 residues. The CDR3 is CASSPQRTSSSYEQYF. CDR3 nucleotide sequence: TGTGCCAGCAGCCCTCAAAGGACTAGCAGCTCCTACGAGCAGTACTTC.

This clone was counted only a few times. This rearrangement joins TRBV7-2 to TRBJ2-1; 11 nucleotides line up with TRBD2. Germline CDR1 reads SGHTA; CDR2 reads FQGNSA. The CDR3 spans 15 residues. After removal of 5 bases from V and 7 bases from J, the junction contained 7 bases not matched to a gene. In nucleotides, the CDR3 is TGTGCCAGCAGCATGCGACTAGCGGGATATAATGAGCAGTTCTTC. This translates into CASSMRLAGYNEQFF.

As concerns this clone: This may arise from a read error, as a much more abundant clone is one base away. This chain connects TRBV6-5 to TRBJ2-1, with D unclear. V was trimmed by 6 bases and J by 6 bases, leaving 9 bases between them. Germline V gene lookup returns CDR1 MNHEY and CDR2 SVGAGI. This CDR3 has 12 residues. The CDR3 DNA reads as TGTGCCAGCAGCCGGACCGGCAATGAGCAGTTCTTC. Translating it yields CASSRTGNEQFF.

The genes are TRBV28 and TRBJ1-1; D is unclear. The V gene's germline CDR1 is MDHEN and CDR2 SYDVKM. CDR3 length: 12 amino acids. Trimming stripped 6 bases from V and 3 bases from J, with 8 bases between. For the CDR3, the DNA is TGTGCCAGCAGGCAAGTGCACACTGAAGCTTTCTTT. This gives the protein CASRQVHTEAFF.

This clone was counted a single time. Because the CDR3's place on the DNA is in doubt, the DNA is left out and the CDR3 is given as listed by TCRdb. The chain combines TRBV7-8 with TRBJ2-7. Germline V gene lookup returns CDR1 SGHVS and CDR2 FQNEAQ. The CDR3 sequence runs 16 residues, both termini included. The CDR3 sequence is CASSTSWKAPSYEQYF.